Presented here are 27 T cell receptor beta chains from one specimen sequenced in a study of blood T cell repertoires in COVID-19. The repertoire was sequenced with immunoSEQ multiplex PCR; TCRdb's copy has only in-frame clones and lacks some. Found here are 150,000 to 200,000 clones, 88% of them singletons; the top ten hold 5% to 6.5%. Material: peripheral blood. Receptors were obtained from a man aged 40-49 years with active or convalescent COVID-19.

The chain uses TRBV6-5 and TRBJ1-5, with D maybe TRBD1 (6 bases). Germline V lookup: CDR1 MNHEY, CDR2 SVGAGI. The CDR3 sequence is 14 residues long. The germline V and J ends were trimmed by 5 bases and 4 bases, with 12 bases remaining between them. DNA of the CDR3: TGTGCCAGCAGTAAGGACAGTTGGAATCAGCCCCAGCATTTT. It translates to CASSKDSWNQPQHF.

CDR3 bases: TGCGCCAGCAGCTTGGTTGCAGTTAACGGGTGGCAAGAGACCCAGTACTTC. Translated, it gives CASSLVAVNGWQETQYF. The V gene is TRBV5-1, the J gene TRBJ2-5, with D unresolved. V dropped 0 bases and J dropped 2 bases, with 17 bases sitting between them. Germline V gene sequence: CDR1 SGHRS, CDR2 YFSETQ. The CDR3 has 17 residues.

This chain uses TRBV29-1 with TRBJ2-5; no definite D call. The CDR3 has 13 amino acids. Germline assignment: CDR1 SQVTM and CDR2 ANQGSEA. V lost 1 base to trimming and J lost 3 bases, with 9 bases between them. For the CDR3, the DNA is TGCAGCGTTGAAGCACGAGTCAAAGAGACCCAGTACTTC. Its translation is CSVEARVKETQYF.

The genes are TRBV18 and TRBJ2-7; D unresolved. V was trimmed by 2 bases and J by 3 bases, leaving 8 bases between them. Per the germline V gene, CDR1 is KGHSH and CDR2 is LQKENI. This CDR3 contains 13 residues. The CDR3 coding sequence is TGTGCCAGCTCACCAGAAAGTAGCTACGAGCAGTACTTC. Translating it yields CASSPESSYEQYF.

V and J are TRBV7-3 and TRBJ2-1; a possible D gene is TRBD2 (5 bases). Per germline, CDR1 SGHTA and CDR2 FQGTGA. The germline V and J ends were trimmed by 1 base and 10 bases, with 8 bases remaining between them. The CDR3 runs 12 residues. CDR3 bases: TGTGCCAGCAGCTTAATCCGGGGAGAGCAGTTCTTC. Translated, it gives CASSLIRGEQFF.

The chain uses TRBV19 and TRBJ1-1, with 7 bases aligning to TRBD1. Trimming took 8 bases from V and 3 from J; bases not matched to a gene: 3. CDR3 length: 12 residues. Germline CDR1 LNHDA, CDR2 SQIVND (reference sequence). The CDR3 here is CASRDRYTEAFF. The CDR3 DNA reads TGTGCCAGTCGGGACAGATACACTGAAGCTTTCTTT.

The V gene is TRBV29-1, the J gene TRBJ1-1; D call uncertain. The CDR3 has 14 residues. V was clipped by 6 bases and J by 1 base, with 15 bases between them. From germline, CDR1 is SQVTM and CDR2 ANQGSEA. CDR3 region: CSVLREHRNTEAFF. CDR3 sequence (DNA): TGCAGCGTCCTACGGGAACACCGGAACACTGAAGCTTTCTTT.

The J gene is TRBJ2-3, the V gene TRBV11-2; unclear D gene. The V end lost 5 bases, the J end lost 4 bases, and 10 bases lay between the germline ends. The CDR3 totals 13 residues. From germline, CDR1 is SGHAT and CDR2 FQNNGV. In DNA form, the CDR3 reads TGTGCCAGCAGCCCGCTACCCCCAGATACGCAGTATTTT. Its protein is CASSPLPPDTQYF.

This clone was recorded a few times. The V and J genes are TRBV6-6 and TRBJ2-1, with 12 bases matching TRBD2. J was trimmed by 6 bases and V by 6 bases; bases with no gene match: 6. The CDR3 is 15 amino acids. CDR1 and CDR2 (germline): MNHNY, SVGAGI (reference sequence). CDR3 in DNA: TGTGCCAGCAGCCCGACTAGCGGGGGACCCAATGAGCAGTTCTTC. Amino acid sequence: CASSPTSGGPNEQFF.

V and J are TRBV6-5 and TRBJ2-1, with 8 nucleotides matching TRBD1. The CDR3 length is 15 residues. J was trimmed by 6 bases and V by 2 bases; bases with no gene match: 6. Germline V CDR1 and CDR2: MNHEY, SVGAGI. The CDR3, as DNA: TGTGCCAGCAGTTACGTGGCAGGGGGCTTCAATGAGCAGTTCTTC. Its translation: CASSYVAGGFNEQFF.

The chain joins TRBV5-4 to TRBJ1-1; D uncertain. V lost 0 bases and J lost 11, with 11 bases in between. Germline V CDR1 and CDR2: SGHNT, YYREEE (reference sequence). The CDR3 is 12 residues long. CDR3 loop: CASSLEADLAFF. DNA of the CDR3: TGTGCCAGCAGCTTGGAAGCGGACTTGGCTTTCTTT.

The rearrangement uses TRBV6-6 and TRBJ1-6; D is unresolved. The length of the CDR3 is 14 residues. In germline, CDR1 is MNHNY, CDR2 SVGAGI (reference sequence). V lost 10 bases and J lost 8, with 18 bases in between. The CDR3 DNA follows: TGTGCCACCCAACGTGCCACCGGGGATTCACCCCTCCACTTT. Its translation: CATQRATGDSPLHF.

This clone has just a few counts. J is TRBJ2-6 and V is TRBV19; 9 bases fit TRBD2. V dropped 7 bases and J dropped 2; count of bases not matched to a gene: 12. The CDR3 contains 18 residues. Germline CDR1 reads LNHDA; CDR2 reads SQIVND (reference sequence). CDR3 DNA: TGTGCCAGTAACGTACAGGGGTTAGCGGGAGCTGGGGCCAACGTCCTGACTTTC. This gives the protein CASNVQGLAGAGANVLTF.

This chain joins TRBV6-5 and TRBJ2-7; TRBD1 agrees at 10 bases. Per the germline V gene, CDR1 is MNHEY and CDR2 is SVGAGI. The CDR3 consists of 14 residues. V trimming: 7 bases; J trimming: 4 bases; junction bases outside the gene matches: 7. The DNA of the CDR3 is TGTGCCAGCAAACTGACAGGGGGCTCTTACGAGCAGTACTTC. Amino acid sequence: CASKLTGGSYEQYF.

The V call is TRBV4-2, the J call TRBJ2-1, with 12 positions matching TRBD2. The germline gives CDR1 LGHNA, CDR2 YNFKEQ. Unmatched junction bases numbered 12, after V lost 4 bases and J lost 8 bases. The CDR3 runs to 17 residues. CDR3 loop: CASSPRLAGVVLDEQFF. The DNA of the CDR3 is TGTGCCAGCAGCCCCCGACTAGCGGGAGTGGTTTTGGATGAGCAGTTCTTC.

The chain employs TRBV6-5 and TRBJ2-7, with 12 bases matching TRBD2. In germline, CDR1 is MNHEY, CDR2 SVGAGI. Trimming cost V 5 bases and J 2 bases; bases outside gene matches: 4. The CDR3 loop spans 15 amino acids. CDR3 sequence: CASSSTSGGTYEQYF. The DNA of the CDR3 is TGTGCCAGCAGTAGCACTAGCGGGGGGACCTACGAGCAGTACTTC.

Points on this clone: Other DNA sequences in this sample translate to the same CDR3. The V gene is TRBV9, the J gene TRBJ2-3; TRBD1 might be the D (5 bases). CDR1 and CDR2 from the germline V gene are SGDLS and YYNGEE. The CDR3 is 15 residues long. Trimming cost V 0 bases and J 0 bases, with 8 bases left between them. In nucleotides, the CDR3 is TGTGCCAGCAGCGTAGGGGCAGGGAGCACAGATACGCAGTATTTT. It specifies CASSVGAGSTDTQYF.

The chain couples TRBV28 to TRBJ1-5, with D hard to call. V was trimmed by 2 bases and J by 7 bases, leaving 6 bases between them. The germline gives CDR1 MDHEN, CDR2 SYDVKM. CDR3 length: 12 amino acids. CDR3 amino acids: CASSLLRQPQHF. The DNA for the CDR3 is TGTGCCAGCAGTTTACTGCGACAGCCCCAGCATTTT.

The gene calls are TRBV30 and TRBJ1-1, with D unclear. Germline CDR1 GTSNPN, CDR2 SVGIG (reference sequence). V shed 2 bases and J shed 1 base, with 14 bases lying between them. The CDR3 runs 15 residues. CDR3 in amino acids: CAWSPGDKRNTEAFF. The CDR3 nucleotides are TGTGCCTGGAGTCCGGGAGACAAAAGGAACACTGAAGCTTTCTTT.

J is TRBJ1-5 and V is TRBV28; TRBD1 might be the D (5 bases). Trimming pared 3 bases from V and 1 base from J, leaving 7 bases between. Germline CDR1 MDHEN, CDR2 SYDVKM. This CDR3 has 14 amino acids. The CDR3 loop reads CASSFGGSNQPQHF. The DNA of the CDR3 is TGTGCCAGCAGTTTCGGGGGAAGCAATCAGCCCCAGCATTTT.

This chain's CDR3 is CASSVGGYTEAFF. In DNA, the CDR3 is TGTGCCAGCAGCGTGGGCGGGTACACTGAAGCTTTCTTT. V and J are TRBV9 and TRBJ1-1; D ambiguous. Germline V gives CDR1 SGDLS, CDR2 YYNGEE. This CDR3 spans 13 amino acids. Trimming pared 2 bases from V and 3 bases from J, leaving 8 bases between.

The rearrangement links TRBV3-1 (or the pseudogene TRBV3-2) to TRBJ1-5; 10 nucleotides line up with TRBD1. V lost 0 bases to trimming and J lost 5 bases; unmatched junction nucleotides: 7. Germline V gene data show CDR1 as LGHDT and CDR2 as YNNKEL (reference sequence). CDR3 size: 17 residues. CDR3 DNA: TGTGCCAGCAGCCAAGAAAGGGGACAGGGGATTTATCAGCCCCAGCATTTT. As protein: CASSQERGQGIYQPQHF.

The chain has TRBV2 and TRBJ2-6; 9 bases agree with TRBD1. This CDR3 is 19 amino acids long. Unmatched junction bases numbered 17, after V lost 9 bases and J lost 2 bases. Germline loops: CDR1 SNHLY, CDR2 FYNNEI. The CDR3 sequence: CARASGTGISGPGANVLTF. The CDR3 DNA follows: TGTGCCAGGGCATCCGGGACAGGGATATCCGGACCTGGGGCCAACGTCCTGACTTTC.

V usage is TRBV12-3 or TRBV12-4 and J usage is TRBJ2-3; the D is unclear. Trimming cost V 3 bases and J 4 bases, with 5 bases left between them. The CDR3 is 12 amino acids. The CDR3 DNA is TGTGCCAGCAGTTTTACGGCAGATACGCAGTATTTT. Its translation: CASSFTADTQYF.

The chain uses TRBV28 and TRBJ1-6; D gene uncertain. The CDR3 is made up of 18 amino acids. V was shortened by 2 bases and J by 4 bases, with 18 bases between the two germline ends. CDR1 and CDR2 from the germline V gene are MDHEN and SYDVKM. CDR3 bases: TGTGCCAGCAGTTTAGCCTCCACCGGGTTCCGATATAATTCACCCCTCCACTTT. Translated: CASSLASTGFRYNSPLHF.

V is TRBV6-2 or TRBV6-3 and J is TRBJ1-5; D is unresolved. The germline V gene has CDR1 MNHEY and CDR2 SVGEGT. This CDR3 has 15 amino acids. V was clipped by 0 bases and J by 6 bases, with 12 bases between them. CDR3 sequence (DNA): TGTGCCAGCAGTTACTCGACCGGGGTGGGTCAGCCCCAGCATTTT. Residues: CASSYSTGVGQPQHF.

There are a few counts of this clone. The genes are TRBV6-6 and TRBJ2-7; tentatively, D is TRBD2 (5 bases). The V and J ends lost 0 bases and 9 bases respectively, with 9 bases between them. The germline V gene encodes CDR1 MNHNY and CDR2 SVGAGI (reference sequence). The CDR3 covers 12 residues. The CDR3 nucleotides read TGTGCCAGCAGTTACTCGGCCCGGGGGCAGTACTTC. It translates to CASSYSARGQYF.